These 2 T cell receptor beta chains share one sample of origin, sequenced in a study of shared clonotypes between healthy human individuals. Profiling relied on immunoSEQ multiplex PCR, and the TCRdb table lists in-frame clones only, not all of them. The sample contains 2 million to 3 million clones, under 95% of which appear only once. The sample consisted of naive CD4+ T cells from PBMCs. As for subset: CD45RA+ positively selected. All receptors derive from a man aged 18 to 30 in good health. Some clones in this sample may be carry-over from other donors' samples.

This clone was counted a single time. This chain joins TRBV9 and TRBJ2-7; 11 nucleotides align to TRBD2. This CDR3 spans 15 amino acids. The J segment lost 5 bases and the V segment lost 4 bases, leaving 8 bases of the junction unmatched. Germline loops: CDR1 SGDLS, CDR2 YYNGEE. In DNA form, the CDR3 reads TGTGCCAGCAGCTCCCGACTAGCGGGAATGGACGAGCAGTACTTC. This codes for CASSSRLAGMDEQYF. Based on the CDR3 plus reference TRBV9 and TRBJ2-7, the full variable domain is DSGVTQTPKHLITATGQRVTLRCSPRSGDLSVYWYQQSLDQGLQFLIQYYNGEERAKGNILERFSAQQFPDLHSELNLSSLELGDSALYFCASSSRLAGMDEQYFGPGTRLTVT.

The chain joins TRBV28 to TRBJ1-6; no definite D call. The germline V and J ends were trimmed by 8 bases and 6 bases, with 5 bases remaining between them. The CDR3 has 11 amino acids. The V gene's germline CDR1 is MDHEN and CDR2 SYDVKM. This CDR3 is CASHSNSPLHF. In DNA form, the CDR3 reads TGTGCCAGCCACTCTAATTCACCCCTCCACTTT.